Listed below are T cell receptor beta chains from one sample, sequenced in a study of patients and donors after allogeneic stem cell transplantation. TCRdb re-called the RT-PCR reads with MiXCR, one entry per CDR3 protein. The sample carries approximately 38,000 distinct CDR3 sequences, 25% to 35% recorded once. What was sequenced was blood, either unsorted or a sorted T cell fraction (not recorded which). These receptors originate from a human donor who was either an allogeneic HSCT recipient or a stem cell or donor lymphocyte infusion donor (not recorded which). It is not recorded whose cells these are; they may come from a transplant donor. CDR3s leave out the opening cysteine and the closing phenylalanine or tryptophan.

j_call | v_call | cdr3_aa
TRBJ2-1 | TRBV6-2/TRBV6-3 | ASSSRTRSEQF
TRBJ2-7 | TRBV5-1 | ASSVTLAYEQY
TRBJ1-5 | TRBV20-1 | SAQQGGDQPQH
TRBJ2-7 | TRBV4-3 | ASSQGPGTRQY
TRBJ2-1 | TRBV6-1 | ASRGVSRNEQF
TRBJ1-1 | TRBV29-1 | SVGQRMNTEAF
TRBJ1-3 | TRBV28 | ASSPPVFSGNTIY
TRBJ1-5 | TRBV6-1 | ASSELTNYFQPQH
TRBJ2-7 | TRBV20-1 | SVRVAPESDEQY
TRBJ2-3 | TRBV18 | ASTAGGTDTQY
TRBJ1-5 | TRBV12-3/TRBV12-4 | ASSPPPGSGNQPQH
TRBJ2-1 | TRBV12-5 | ASGLLSRGEQF
TRBJ1-2 | TRBV14 | ASSSGRDRYYGYT
TRBJ2-2 | TRBV5-1 | ASVRDPSPGELF
TRBJ2-5 | TRBV12-3/TRBV12-4 | ASSFEGETQY
TRBJ1-1 | TRBV4-3 | ASSQEWSSRLNTEAF
TRBJ1-4 | TRBV28 | ASSSGGAIGKLF
TRBJ1-1 | TRBV28 | ASSPEGRSEAF
TRBJ2-3 | TRBV29-1 | SAYPWGLRRTDTQY
TRBJ1-3 | TRBV9 | ASSVEADGGNTIY
TRBJ2-2 | TRBV15 | ATSHRPAGITGELF
TRBJ1-4 | TRBV25-1 | ASSEWTGAREKLF
TRBJ2-5 | TRBV28 | ASRATTGFRETQY
TRBJ2-7 | TRBV15 | ATSRVGGATLHEQY
TRBJ1-5 | TRBV10-3 | AISWGREPQH
TRBJ1-2 | TRBV5-5 | ASSNGVGPLYGYT
TRBJ1-4 | TRBV4-3 | ASSQKRGPVNEKLF
TRBJ1-2 | TRBV7-3 | ASSLYGLHYGYT
TRBJ1-5 | TRBV7-2 | ASSQGPRSNQPQH
TRBJ2-7 | TRBV9 | ASSGLAGSYEQY
TRBJ2-1 | TRBV7-2 | ASSLASGSPYNEQF
TRBJ1-1 | TRBV29-1 | SVGAHTGWGEAF
TRBJ2-1 | TRBV20-1 | SATGVTYNEQF
TRBJ2-7 | TRBV7-6 | ASSRQGYEQY
TRBJ2-1 | TRBV6-2/TRBV6-3 | ASSSIFRVVGGSYNEQF
TRBJ2-3 | TRBV15 | ATSDRWTTRTDTQY
TRBJ1-2 | TRBV7-9 | ATRQPGRQLHYGYT
TRBJ1-4 | TRBV3-1 | ASSQPTGVLTNEKLF
TRBJ2-3 | TRBV3-1 | ASSQNPRLSDTQY
TRBJ1-1 | TRBV12-3/TRBV12-4 | ASSLAAALNTEAF
TRBJ2-6 | TRBV29-1 | SVGRVGANVLT
TRBJ2-4 | TRBV7-2 | ASSLEVLAKNIQY
TRBJ2-1 | TRBV11-2 | ASSTRDYNEQF
TRBJ2-3 | TRBV24-1 | ATSGREAGTDTQY
TRBJ1-6 | TRBV3-1 | ASSPHLGPGDSPLH
TRBJ1-3 | TRBV3-1 | ASSPGTVVGTIY
TRBJ2-7 | TRBV28 | ASSYWPGYEQY
TRBJ1-1 | TRBV7-2 | ASSLVLVAGLNTEAF
TRBJ2-2 | TRBV2 | ASSIHRDGVSGELF
TRBJ2-1 | TRBV28 | ASSLRSEQF
TRBJ1-1 | TRBV6-1 | ASSEWGTEAF
TRBJ1-4 | TRBV7-2 | ASSSSRGAATNEKLF
TRBJ1-5 | TRBV27 | ASSLTGGRQPQH